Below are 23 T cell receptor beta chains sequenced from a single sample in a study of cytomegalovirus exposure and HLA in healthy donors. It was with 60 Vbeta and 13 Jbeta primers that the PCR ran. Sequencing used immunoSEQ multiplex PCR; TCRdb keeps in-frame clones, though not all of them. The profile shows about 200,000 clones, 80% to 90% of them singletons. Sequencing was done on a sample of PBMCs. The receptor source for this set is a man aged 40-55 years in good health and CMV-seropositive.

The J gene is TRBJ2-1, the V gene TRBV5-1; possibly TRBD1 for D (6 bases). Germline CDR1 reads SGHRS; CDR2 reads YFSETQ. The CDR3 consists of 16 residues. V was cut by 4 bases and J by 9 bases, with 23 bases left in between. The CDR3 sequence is CASSKQGRDLVGEQFF. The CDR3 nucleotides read TGCGCCAGCAGCAAACAGGGTCGTGATTTAGTTGGTGAGCAGTTCTTC.

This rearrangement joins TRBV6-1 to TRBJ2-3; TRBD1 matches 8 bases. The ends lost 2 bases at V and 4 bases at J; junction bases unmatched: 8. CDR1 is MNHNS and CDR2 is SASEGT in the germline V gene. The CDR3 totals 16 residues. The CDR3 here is CASSENGAGGADTQYF. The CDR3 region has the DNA TGTGCCAGCAGTGAAAACGGGGCAGGGGGCGCAGATACGCAGTATTTT.

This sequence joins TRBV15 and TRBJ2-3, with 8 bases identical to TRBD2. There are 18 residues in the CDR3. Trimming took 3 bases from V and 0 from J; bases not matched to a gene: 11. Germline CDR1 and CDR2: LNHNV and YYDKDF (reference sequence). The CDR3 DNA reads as TGTGCCACCAGCAGCCGCCTAGAAACTAGCGGAAGCACAGATACGCAGTATTTT. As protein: CATSSRLETSGSTDTQYF.

As DNA, the CDR3 is TGTGCCAGCAGTTCTTCCCAGGGGGGCTCCTACGAGCAGTACTTC. Protein sequence: CASSSSQGGSYEQYF. The chain combines TRBV27 with TRBJ2-7, with a possible D match to TRBD1 (7 bases). Trimming left V 4 bases short and J 0 bases short, with 13 bases between. CDR1 MNHEY and CDR2 SMNVEV come from the germline V gene (reference sequence). This CDR3 region has 15 residues.

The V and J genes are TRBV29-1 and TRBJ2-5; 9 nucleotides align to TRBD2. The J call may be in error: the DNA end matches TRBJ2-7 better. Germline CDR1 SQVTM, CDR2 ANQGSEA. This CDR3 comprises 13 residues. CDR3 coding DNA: TGCAGCGTTGCTAGCGGGATAGGATACGAGCAGTACTTC. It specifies CSVASGIGYEQYF.

The CDR3 DNA is TGTGCCAGCAGCTTATCGCCTAGCGGGAGTCGCAATACGCAGTATTTT. Translating gives CASSLSPSGSRNTQYF. The rearrangement joins TRBV7-3 to TRBJ2-3; 10 nucleotides line up with TRBD2. Unmatched junction bases numbered 9, after V lost 2 bases and J lost 7 bases. CDR3 length: 16 residues. Germline V gene data show CDR1 as SGHTA and CDR2 as FQGTGA.

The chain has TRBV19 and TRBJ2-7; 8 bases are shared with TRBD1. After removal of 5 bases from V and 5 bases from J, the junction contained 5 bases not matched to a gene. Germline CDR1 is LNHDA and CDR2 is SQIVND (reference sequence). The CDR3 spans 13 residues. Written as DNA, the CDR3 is TGTGCCAGTAGTGTCCTGACAGGGGACGAGCAGTACTTC. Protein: CASSVLTGDEQYF.

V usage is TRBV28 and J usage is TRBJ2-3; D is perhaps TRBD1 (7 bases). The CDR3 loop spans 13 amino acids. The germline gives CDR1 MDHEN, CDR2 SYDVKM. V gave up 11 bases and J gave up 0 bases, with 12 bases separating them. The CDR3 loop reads CAGGTVSTDTQYF. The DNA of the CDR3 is TGTGCCGGAGGGACAGTTAGCACAGATACGCAGTATTTT.

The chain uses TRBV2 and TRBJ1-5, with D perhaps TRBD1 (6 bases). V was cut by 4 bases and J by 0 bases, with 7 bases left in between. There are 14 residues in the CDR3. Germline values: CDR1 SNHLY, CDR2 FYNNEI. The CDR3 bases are TGTGCCAGCAGTGTGGACAGTAGCAATCAGCCCCAGCATTTT. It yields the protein CASSVDSSNQPQHF.

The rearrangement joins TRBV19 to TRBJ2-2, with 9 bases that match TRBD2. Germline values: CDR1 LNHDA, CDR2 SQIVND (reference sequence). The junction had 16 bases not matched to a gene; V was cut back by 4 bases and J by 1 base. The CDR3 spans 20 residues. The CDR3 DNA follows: TGTGCCAGTAGTACGCGACGAATAGCGGGAGTCAACATGAACACCGGGGAGCTGTTTTTT. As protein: CASSTRRIAGVNMNTGELFF.

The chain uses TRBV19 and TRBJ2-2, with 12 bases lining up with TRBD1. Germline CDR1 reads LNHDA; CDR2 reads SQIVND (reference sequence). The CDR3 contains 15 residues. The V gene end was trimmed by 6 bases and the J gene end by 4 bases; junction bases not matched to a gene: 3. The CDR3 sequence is CASRGQGASTGELFF. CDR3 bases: TGTGCCAGTAGGGGACAGGGGGCGAGCACCGGGGAGCTGTTTTTT.

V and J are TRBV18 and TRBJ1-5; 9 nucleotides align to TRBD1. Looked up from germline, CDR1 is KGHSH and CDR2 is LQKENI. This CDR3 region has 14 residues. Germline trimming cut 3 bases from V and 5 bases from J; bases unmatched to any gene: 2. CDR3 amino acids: CASSPDRGYQPQHF. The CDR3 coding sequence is TGTGCCAGCTCACCCGACAGGGGGTATCAGCCCCAGCATTTT.

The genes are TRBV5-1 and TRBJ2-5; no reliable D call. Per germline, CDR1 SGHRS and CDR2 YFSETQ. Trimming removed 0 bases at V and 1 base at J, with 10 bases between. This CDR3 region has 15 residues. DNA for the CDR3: TGCGCCAGCAGCTTGGAAGACATCCCCCAAGAGACCCAGTACTTC. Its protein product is CASSLEDIPQETQYF.

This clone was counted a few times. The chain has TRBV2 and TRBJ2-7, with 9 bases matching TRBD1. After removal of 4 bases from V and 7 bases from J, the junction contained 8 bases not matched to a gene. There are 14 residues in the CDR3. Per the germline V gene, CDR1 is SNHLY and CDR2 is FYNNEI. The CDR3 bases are TGTGCCAGCAGTGGACAGGGGGGATCGGGGGAGCAGTACTTC. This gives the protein CASSGQGGSGEQYF.

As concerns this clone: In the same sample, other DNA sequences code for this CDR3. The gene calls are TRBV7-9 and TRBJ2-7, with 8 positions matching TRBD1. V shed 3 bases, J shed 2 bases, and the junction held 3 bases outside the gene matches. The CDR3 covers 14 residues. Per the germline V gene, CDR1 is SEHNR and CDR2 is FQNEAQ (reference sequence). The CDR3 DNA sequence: TGTGCCAGCAGCTTGACAGGGGTTACCTACGAGCAGTACTTC. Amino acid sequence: CASSLTGVTYEQYF.

CDR3 in amino acids: CASSWDTNTEAFF. The CDR3 DNA is TGTGCCAGCAGTTGGGACACGAACACTGAAGCTTTCTTT. The chain recombines TRBV28 with TRBJ1-1; tentatively, D is TRBD1 (6 bases). V lost 4 bases and J 1 base, leaving 7 bases between the germline ends. This CDR3 region has 13 residues. CDR1 and CDR2 (germline): MDHEN, SYDVKM.

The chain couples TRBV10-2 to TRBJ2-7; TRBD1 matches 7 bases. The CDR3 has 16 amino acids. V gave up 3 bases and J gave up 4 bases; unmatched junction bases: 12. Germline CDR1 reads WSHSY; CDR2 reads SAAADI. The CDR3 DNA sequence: TGCGCCAGCAGTGATGTTTCTAAACGGGACAGTTACGAGCAGTACTTC. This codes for CASSDVSKRDSYEQYF.

CDR3 coding DNA: TGTGCCAGCAGCTTGGATACGGGGATCACCTACGAGCAGTACTTC. This translates into CASSLDTGITYEQYF. The chain uses TRBV5-6 and TRBJ2-7; perhaps TRBD2 as D (5 bases). This CDR3 contains 15 residues. Trimming pared 0 bases from V and 2 bases from J, leaving 12 bases between. Germline V gene data show CDR1 as SGHDT and CDR2 as YYEEEE.

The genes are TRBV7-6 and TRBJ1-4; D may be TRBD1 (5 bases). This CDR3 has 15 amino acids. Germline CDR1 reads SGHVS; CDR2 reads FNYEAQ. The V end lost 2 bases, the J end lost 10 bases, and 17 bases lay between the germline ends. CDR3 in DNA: TGTGCCAGCAGCTTACTAAAGGGGAACGGCGGAAAACTGTTTTTT. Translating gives CASSLLKGNGGKLFF.

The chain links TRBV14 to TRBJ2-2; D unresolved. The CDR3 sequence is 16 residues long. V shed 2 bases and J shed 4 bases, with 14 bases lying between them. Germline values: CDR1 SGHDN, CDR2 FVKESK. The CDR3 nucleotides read TGTGCCAGCAGCCAACTCATAGACGGGTTCACCGGGGAGCTGTTTTTT. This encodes CASSQLIDGFTGELFF. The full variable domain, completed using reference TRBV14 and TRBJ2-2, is EAGVTQFPSHSVIEKGQTVTLRCDPISGHDNLYWYRRVMGKEIKFLLHFVKESKQDESGMPNNRFLAERTGGTYSTLKVQPAELEDSGVYFCASSQLIDGFTGELFFGEGSRLTVL.

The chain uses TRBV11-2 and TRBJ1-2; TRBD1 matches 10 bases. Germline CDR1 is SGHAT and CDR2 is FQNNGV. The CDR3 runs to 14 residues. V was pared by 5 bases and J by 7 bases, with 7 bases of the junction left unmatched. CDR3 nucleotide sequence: TGTGCCAGCAGCCGTGACAGGGGGCGGGGTGGCTACACCTTC. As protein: CASSRDRGRGGYTF.

The CDR3 region has the DNA TGTGCCAGCAGCTACGGGAGGAACACTGAAGCTTTCTTT. It is translated as CASSYGRNTEAFF. The V gene is TRBV5-5, the J gene TRBJ1-1; D is unresolved. Germline CDR1 reads SGHKS; CDR2 reads YYEKEE (reference sequence). This CDR3 has 13 residues. Trimming shortened V by 3 bases and J by 1 base, and 7 bases separated the two germline ends.

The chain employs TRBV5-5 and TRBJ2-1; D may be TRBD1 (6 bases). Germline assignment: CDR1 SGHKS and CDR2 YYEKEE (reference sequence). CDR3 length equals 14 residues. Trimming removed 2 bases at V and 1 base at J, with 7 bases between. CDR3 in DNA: TGTGCCAGCAGCTTTGGGACATCCTACAATGAGCAGTTCTTC. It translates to CASSFGTSYNEQFF. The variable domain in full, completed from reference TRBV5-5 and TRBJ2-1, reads DAGVTQSPTHLIKTRGQQVTLRCSPISGHKSVSWYQQVLGQGPQFIFQYYEKEERGRGNFPDRFSARQFPNYSSELNVNALLLGDSALYLCASSFGTSYNEQFFGPGTRLTVL.